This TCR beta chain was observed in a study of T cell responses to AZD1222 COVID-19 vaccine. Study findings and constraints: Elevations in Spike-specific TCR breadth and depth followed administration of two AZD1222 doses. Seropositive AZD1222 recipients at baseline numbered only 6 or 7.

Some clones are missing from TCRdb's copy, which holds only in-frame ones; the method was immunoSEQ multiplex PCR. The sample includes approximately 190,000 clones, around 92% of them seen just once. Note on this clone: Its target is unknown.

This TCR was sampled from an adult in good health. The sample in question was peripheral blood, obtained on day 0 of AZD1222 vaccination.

This chain's CDR3 is CASSIGRSGSQETQYF. The DNA for the CDR3 is TGTGCCAGTAGTATAGGCAGGAGCGGCTCCCAAGAGACCCAGTACTTC. The chain uses TRBV19 and TRBJ2-5; weak D call: TRBD2 (5 bases). The germline V gene has CDR1 LNHDA and CDR2 SQIVND (reference sequence). This CDR3 region has 16 residues. Trimming cost V 1 base and J 1 base, with 13 bases left between them.